These 18 T cell receptor beta chains share one sample of origin, sequenced in a study of blood T cell repertoires in COVID-19. TCRdb's table, derived via immunoSEQ multiplex PCR, lists solely in-frame clones and lacks some. Of 200,000 to 250,000 clones in the sample, about four fifths were seen once. Sequencing was carried out using peripheral blood. Receptor source: a woman aged 40 to 50 with acute or convalescent COVID-19.

The CDR3 sequence: CASSLVGGLGYETEAFF. The CDR3 DNA reads TGCGCCAGCAGCTTGGTAGGGGGCTTGGGATACGAGACTGAAGCTTTCTTT. The genes are TRBV5-1 and TRBJ1-1; 7 bases align to TRBD1. The germline V gene has CDR1 SGHRS and CDR2 YFSETQ. With 0 bases clipped from V and 5 bases from J, the junction kept 13 bases outside the gene matches. This CDR3 region has 17 residues.

This chain joins TRBV29-1 and TRBJ2-7; D gene ambiguous. The ends were cut back, 4 bases at V and 5 bases at J, with 12 bases in the middle. Germline loops: CDR1 SQVTM, CDR2 ANQGSEA. This CDR3 spans 12 amino acids. CDR3 in DNA: TGCAGCGTTGGAGGTGGGTTGGACGAGCAGTACTTC. This gives the protein CSVGGGLDEQYF.

This clone was counted once. The chain joins TRBV6-5 to TRBJ2-7, with 8 positions matching TRBD1. V was clipped by 4 bases and J by 4 bases; unmatched bases: 9. Germline V lookup: CDR1 MNHEY, CDR2 SVGAGI. The CDR3 consists of 15 residues. CDR3 amino acids: CASSLQGVAAYEQYF. The CDR3 bases are TGTGCCAGCAGTTTACAGGGGGTCGCAGCTTACGAGCAGTACTTC.

The chain has TRBV2 and TRBJ2-3, with 11 bases identical to TRBD2. From germline, CDR1 is SNHLY and CDR2 FYNNEI. This CDR3 has 16 amino acids. Trimming cost V 4 bases and J 5 bases; bases outside gene matches: 8. The DNA for the CDR3 is TGTGCCAGCAGTGGTGGTAGCGGGGGGGCCATAGATACGCAGTATTTT. It specifies CASSGGSGGAIDTQYF.

This clone was counted a single time. J is TRBJ1-5 and V is TRBV19; 9 bases line up with TRBD1. The ends lost 2 bases at V and 4 bases at J; junction bases unmatched: 12. Per germline, CDR1 LNHDA and CDR2 SQIVND (reference sequence). The CDR3 extends over 18 amino acids. For the CDR3, the DNA is TGTGCCAGTAGTATAAACCCCCCCGGGACAGGGAGAAATCAGCCCCAGCATTTT. Residues: CASSINPPGTGRNQPQHF.

The count of this clone is one. V and J are TRBV5-6 and TRBJ2-7; weak D call: TRBD2 (5 bases). V lost 1 base to trimming and J lost 3 bases, with 17 bases between them. Germline values: CDR1 SGHDT, CDR2 YYEEEE. CDR3 length equals 16 residues. CDR3 region: CASSLTGRGRGYEQYF. CDR3 in DNA: TGTGCCAGCAGCTTGACCGGCCGGGGTCGCGGCTACGAGCAGTACTTC. The whole variable domain, remainder taken from reference TRBV5-6 and TRBJ2-7, is DAGVTQSPTHLIKTRGQQVTLRCSPKSGHDTVSWYQQALGQGPQFIFQYYEEEERQRGNFPDRFSGHQFPNYSSELNVNALLLGDSALYLCASSLTGRGRGYEQYFGPGTRLTVT.

This sequence joins TRBV24-1 and TRBJ2-7; maybe TRBD1 (6 bases). This CDR3 has 15 amino acids. Germline CDR1 KGHDR, CDR2 SFDVKD. The V end was cut by 7 bases, the J end by 3 bases, with 18 bases between. CDR3 loop: CATRDRGTIYYEQYF. Written as DNA, the CDR3 is TGTGCCACCAGGGATAGGGGGACAATTTACTACGAGCAGTACTTC.

A single count supports this clone. The genes are TRBV3-1 (or the pseudogene TRBV3-2) and TRBJ2-3; TRBD2 matches at 10 bases. The CDR3 loop spans 16 amino acids. The junction had 9 bases not matched to a gene; V was cut back by 4 bases and J by 5 bases. Germline V gene sequence: CDR1 LGHDT, CDR2 YNNKEL (reference sequence). The CDR3 region has the DNA TGTGCCAGCAGCCCGTCGAGCGGGGGGGAGATAGATACGCAGTATTTT. Protein product: CASSPSSGGEIDTQYF.

V usage is TRBV20-1 and J usage is TRBJ2-1; a possible D gene is TRBD1 (5 bases). V was pared by 3 bases and J by 12 bases, with 15 bases between. The CDR3 consists of 12 residues. Germline V gene sequence: CDR1 DFQATT, CDR2 SNEGSKA (reference sequence). CDR3 DNA: TGCAGTGCTAGTAGGGGCACAAGCCCGCAGTTCTTC. Translation: CSASRGTSPQFF.

V gene TRBV11-2 combines with J gene TRBJ2-7, with D perhaps matching TRBD1 (5 bases). This CDR3 is 14 amino acids long. The V gene lost 8 bases and the J gene lost 4 bases, with 18 bases spanning the gap. Germline CDR1 SGHAT, CDR2 FQNNGV. CDR3 coding DNA: TGTGCCAGCCAAGCCCCTCGACAGCTTTACGAGCAGTACTTC. Its translation is CASQAPRQLYEQYF.

The chain joins TRBV7-9 to TRBJ2-1; D gene unclear. V lost 1 base, J lost 2 bases, and 9 bases lay in between. Germline V gene lookup returns CDR1 SEHNR and CDR2 FQNEAQ (reference sequence). The CDR3 runs 15 residues. The CDR3 coding sequence is TGTGCCAGCAGCTTAGGTCCGTTAACCTACAATGAGCAGTTCTTC. Protein: CASSLGPLTYNEQFF.

The V gene is TRBV14, the J gene TRBJ1-2, with 9 bases identical to TRBD1. Germline V gene sequence: CDR1 SGHDN, CDR2 FVKESK. This CDR3 has 13 amino acids. The J segment lost 6 bases and the V segment lost 2 bases, leaving 1 base of the junction unmatched. The CDR3, as DNA: TGTGCCAGCAGCCAAACAGGGGGCGATGGCTACACCTTC. Its protein product is CASSQTGGDGYTF.

The chain recombines TRBV27 with TRBJ2-7; 11 nucleotides agree with TRBD2. The junction had 7 bases not matched to a gene; V was cut back by 7 bases and J by 2 bases. Germline CDR1 is MNHEY and CDR2 is SMNVEV (reference sequence). The CDR3 runs to 15 residues. The CDR3 is CASTTTSGTPYEQYF. The CDR3 DNA sequence: TGTGCCAGCACCACGACTAGCGGGACCCCCTACGAGCAGTACTTC.

V and J are TRBV11-2 and TRBJ1-2; 7 bases are shared with TRBD1. CDR1 SGHAT and CDR2 FQNNGV come from the germline V gene. Losses at the gene ends were 3 bases for V and 5 bases for J; bases not matched to a gene: 9. This CDR3 region has 15 residues. CDR3 nucleotides: TGTGCCAGCAGCTTCACGGCCGGGACAGCATATGGCTACACCTTC. Translating gives CASSFTAGTAYGYTF. The full variable domain, with the rest looked up from reference TRBV11-2 and TRBJ1-2, is EAGVAQSPRYKIIEKRQSVAFWCNPISGHATLYWYQQILGQGPKLLIQFQNNGVVDDSQLPKDRFSAERLKGVDSTLKIQPAKLEDSAVYLCASSFTAGTAYGYTFGSGTRLTVV.

V and J are TRBV6-2 or TRBV6-3 and TRBJ2-3; 14 positions match TRBD2. Germline V lookup: CDR1 MNHEY, CDR2 SVGEGT. J lost 5 bases, V lost 0 bases, and 7 bases had no gene match. This CDR3 is built from 18 residues. CDR3 DNA sequence: TGTGCCAGCAGTTACTCACGGCGACTAGCGGGGGGGCGAGATACGCAGTATTTT. It is translated as CASSYSRRLAGGRDTQYF.

The rearrangement links TRBV5-5 to TRBJ2-1; 9 bases match TRBD1. Per the germline V gene, CDR1 is SGHKS and CDR2 is YYEKEE (reference sequence). The CDR3 runs 15 residues. Trimming at V came to 2 bases and at J to 10 bases, leaving 10 bases not matched to a gene. CDR3 bases: TGTGCCAGCAGCTTCGCAATCGGACAGGGGTACGAGCAGTTCTTC. Protein: CASSFAIGQGYEQFF.

This clone was recorded a few times. This chain joins TRBV4-1 and TRBJ1-1, with TRBD1 as a possible D gene (5 bases). The V end lost 1 base, the J end lost 2 bases, and 11 bases lay between the germline ends. The CDR3 has 15 amino acids. Germline V lookup: CDR1 MGHRA, CDR2 YSYEKL. The CDR3 DNA reads as TGCGCCAGCAGCCAAGGTGCTACAGGTAACACTGAAGCTTTCTTT. Translated: CASSQGATGNTEAFF.

The chain has TRBV5-4 and TRBJ2-3; 7 nucleotides match TRBD2. With 0 bases clipped from V and 4 bases from J, the junction kept 8 bases outside the gene matches. The CDR3 runs to 16 residues. Per germline, CDR1 SGHNT and CDR2 YYREEE (reference sequence). The CDR3 nucleotides are TGTGCCAGCAGCTTGGCCGGGGTAGCGGGCGCAGATACGCAGTATTTT. It specifies CASSLAGVAGADTQYF.